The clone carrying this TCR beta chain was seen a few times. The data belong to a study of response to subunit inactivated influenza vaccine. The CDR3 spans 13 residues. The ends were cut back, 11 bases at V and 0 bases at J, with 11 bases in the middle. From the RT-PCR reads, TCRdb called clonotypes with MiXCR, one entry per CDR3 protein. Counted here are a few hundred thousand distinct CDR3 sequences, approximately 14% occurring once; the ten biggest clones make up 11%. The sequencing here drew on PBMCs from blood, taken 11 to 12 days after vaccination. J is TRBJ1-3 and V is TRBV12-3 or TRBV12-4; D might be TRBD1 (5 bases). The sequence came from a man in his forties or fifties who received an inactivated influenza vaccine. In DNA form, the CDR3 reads TGTGCCGTGGGGCCCGACTCTGGAAACACCATATATTTT. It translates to CAVGPDSGNTIYF.